The rows below give T cell receptor beta chains drawn from one sample of a study of T-cell memory formation after mild COVID-19. MiXCR was run by TCRdb on the 5' RACE reads, yielding one entry per CDR3 protein. The table records some 120,000 distinct CDR3 sequences, approximately 15% of them present only once. The source material was PBMCs or a T cell subset sorted from them (not recorded which). These receptors came from an adult woman who had mild COVID-19 (a few samples of this study predate the infection). Cell type and time point are not known. CDR3s include the opening cysteine and the closing phenylalanine or tryptophan. The D gene is left open where the match is weak. The size of a clone is reported for some rows only, either as once, few or many, or as a class for expanded clones.

clone size: -
D gene: -
J gene: TRBJ2-3
V gene: TRBV6-6
CDR3 protein: CASSYVGATDTQYF
CDR3 DNA: TGTGCCAGCAGTTATGTCGGGGCCACAGATACGCAGTATTTT

clone size: -
D gene: -
J gene: TRBJ1-2
V gene: TRBV27
CDR3 protein: CASSLSGDYGYTF
CDR3 DNA: TGTGCCAGCTCCCTGTCGGGGGACTATGGCTACACCTTC

clone size: many
D gene: TRBD2
J gene: TRBJ2-3
V gene: TRBV25-1
CDR3 protein: CASSVASGRAVGTDTQYF
CDR3 DNA: TGTGCCAGCAGTGTGGCCAGCGGGAGGGCCGTTGGCACAGATACGCAGTATTTT

clone size: few
D gene: TRBD2
J gene: TRBJ2-1
V gene: TRBV12-3/TRBV12-4
CDR3 protein: CASSPPSGNYNEQFF
CDR3 DNA: TGTGCCAGCAGCCCACCTAGCGGGAACTACAATGAGCAGTTCTTC

clone size: -
D gene: -
J gene: TRBJ1-5
V gene: TRBV7-2
CDR3 protein: CASSPQEGLVGQPQHF
CDR3 DNA: TGTGCCAGCAGCCCTCAGGAGGGGTTGGTGGGTCAGCCCCAGCATTTT

clone size: few
D gene: TRBD1
J gene: TRBJ1-5
V gene: TRBV24-1
CDR3 protein: CATSDSRGESNQPQHF
CDR3 DNA: TGTGCCACCAGTGATAGCAGGGGGGAATCTAATCAGCCCCAGCATTTT

clone size: many
D gene: -
J gene: TRBJ1-2
V gene: TRBV20-1
CDR3 protein: CSARDPWGTPGDYGYTF
CDR3 DNA: TGCAGTGCTAGAGATCCCTGGGGAACCCCCGGTGACTATGGCTACACCTTC

clone size: few
D gene: -
J gene: TRBJ2-1
V gene: TRBV7-8
CDR3 protein: CASSLDGSTGNEQFF
CDR3 DNA: TGTGCCAGCAGCTTAGACGGGTCCACGGGGAATGAGCAGTTCTTC

clone size: once
D gene: TRBD1
J gene: TRBJ2-7
V gene: TRBV2
CDR3 protein: CASSDATGAEQYF
CDR3 DNA: TGTGCCAGCAGTGACGCGACAGGGGCCGAGCAGTACTTC

clone size: few
D gene: -
J gene: TRBJ2-1
V gene: TRBV12-3/TRBV12-4
CDR3 protein: CASSSLGTQQFF
CDR3 DNA: TGTGCCAGCAGTTCACTAGGGACTCAGCAGTTCTTC

clone size: few
D gene: -
J gene: TRBJ1-1
V gene: TRBV27
CDR3 protein: CASSLRGGGTEAFF
CDR3 DNA: TGTGCCAGCAGTTTGCGGGGGGGGGGCACTGAAGCTTTCTTT

clone size: few
D gene: -
J gene: TRBJ1-4
V gene: TRBV30
CDR3 protein: CAWSVHRATNEKLFF
CDR3 DNA: TGTGCCTGGAGTGTCCATAGGGCAACTAATGAAAAACTGTTTTTT

clone size: many
D gene: TRBD1
J gene: TRBJ2-7
V gene: TRBV4-3
CDR3 protein: CASSPGTGSYEQYF
CDR3 DNA: TGCGCCAGCAGCCCCGGGACAGGGTCCTACGAGCAGTACTTC

clone size: -
D gene: -
J gene: TRBJ1-5
V gene: TRBV4-1
CDR3 protein: CASSQDVAGNGNQPQHF
CDR3 DNA: TGCGCCAGCAGCCAAGACGTCGCAGGGAATGGCAATCAGCCCCAGCATTTT

clone size: -
D gene: -
J gene: TRBJ2-7
V gene: TRBV12-3/TRBV12-4
CDR3 protein: CASTLLGSSYEQYF
CDR3 DNA: TGTGCCAGCACCCTTTTAGGCAGTTCCTACGAGCAGTACTTC

clone size: many
D gene: -
J gene: TRBJ1-1
V gene: TRBV2
CDR3 protein: CASSPVATDGANTEAFF
CDR3 DNA: TGTGCCAGCAGCCCCGTAGCAACAGATGGGGCGAACACTGAAGCTTTCTTT

clone size: -
D gene: -
J gene: TRBJ2-3
V gene: TRBV10-2
CDR3 protein: CASSGGFGDTQYF
CDR3 DNA: TGCGCCAGCAGTGGGGGTTTTGGTGATACGCAGTATTTT

clone size: -
D gene: -
J gene: TRBJ1-1
V gene: TRBV12-3/TRBV12-4
CDR3 protein: CASSRLGGPVTEAFF
CDR3 DNA: TGTGCCAGCAGTCGCCTTGGGGGGCCAGTGACTGAAGCTTTCTTT

clone size: -
D gene: TRBD2
J gene: TRBJ2-3
V gene: TRBV20-1
CDR3 protein: CSARPGLAGGTPFPDTQYF
CDR3 DNA: TGCAGTGCTAGGCCAGGACTAGCGGGGGGCACTCCCTTCCCAGATACGCAGTATTTT

clone size: -
D gene: -
J gene: TRBJ2-1
V gene: TRBV7-3
CDR3 protein: CASSLGQGIYNEQFF
CDR3 DNA: TGTGCCAGCAGCTTAGGGCAGGGGATTTACAATGAGCAGTTCTTC

clone size: -
D gene: -
J gene: TRBJ1-5
V gene: TRBV4-1
CDR3 protein: CASSQESRGGSQPQHF
CDR3 DNA: TGCGCCAGCAGCCAAGAGTCAAGGGGCGGGAGTCAGCCCCAGCATTTT

clone size: few
D gene: -
J gene: TRBJ1-1
V gene: TRBV12-3/TRBV12-4
CDR3 protein: CASSPVTPRWTEAFF
CDR3 DNA: TGTGCCAGCAGTCCAGTCACCCCGAGGTGGACTGAAGCTTTCTTT

clone size: once
D gene: -
J gene: TRBJ1-1
V gene: TRBV7-2
CDR3 protein: CASSSRAAGDTEAFF
CDR3 DNA: TGTGCCAGCAGCTCCAGGGCCGCCGGAGACACTGAAGCTTTCTTT

clone size: few
D gene: -
J gene: TRBJ2-7
V gene: TRBV27
CDR3 protein: CASSPLINSYEQYF
CDR3 DNA: TGTGCCAGCAGCCCCCTTATAAATTCCTACGAGCAGTACTTC

clone size: few
D gene: -
J gene: TRBJ1-4
V gene: TRBV9
CDR3 protein: CASSETAINEKLFF
CDR3 DNA: TGTGCCAGCAGCGAGACAGCGATTAATGAAAAACTGTTTTTT

clone size: many
D gene: -
J gene: TRBJ2-7
V gene: TRBV11-2
CDR3 protein: CASSLDLAGPESYEQYF
CDR3 DNA: TGTGCCAGCAGCTTAGATCTTGCAGGCCCCGAATCCTACGAGCAGTACTTC

clone size: few
D gene: -
J gene: TRBJ2-1
V gene: TRBV6-6
CDR3 protein: CASSYLGGGYNEQFF
CDR3 DNA: TGTGCCAGCAGTTACCTGGGAGGGGGCTACAATGAGCAGTTCTTC

clone size: few
D gene: -
J gene: TRBJ2-2
V gene: TRBV29-1
CDR3 protein: CSVVLTLSGELFF
CDR3 DNA: TGCAGCGTTGTATTGACTCTGTCCGGGGAGCTGTTTTTT

clone size: -
D gene: TRBD1
J gene: TRBJ2-3
V gene: TRBV29-1
CDR3 protein: CSAKGASTDTQYF
CDR3 DNA: TGCAGCGCCAAGGGGGCCAGCACAGATACGCAGTATTTT

clone size: -
D gene: TRBD1
J gene: TRBJ1-2
V gene: TRBV5-1
CDR3 protein: CASSYFLGQGDYGYTF
CDR3 DNA: TGCGCCAGCAGCTACTTCCTGGGACAGGGCGACTATGGCTACACCTTC

clone size: -
D gene: TRBD1
J gene: TRBJ2-1
V gene: TRBV2
CDR3 protein: CASSPYHRGVDEQFF
CDR3 DNA: TGTGCCAGCAGCCCATATCACAGGGGGGTCGATGAGCAGTTCTTC

clone size: -
D gene: -
J gene: TRBJ1-2
V gene: TRBV2
CDR3 protein: CASIDDLGQSNYGYTF
CDR3 DNA: TGTGCCAGCATCGATGATCTAGGACAGTCGAACTATGGCTACACCTTC

clone size: few
D gene: -
J gene: TRBJ1-4
V gene: TRBV5-1
CDR3 protein: CASSRDTANEKLFF
CDR3 DNA: TGCGCCAGCAGCCGGGACACAGCTAATGAAAAACTGTTTTTT